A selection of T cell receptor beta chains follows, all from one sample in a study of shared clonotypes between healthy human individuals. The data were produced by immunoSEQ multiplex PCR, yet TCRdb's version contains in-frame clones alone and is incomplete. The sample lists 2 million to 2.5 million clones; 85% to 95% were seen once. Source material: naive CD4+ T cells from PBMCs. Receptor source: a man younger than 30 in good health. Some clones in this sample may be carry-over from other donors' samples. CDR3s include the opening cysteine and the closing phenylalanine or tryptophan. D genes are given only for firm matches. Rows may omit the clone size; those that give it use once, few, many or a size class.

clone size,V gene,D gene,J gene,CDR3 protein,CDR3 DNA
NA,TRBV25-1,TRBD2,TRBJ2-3,CASSETSGTDTQYF,TGTGCCAGCAGTGAAACTAGCGGAACAGATACGCAGTATTTT
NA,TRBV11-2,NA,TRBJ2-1,CASSFASAGNNEQFF,TGTGCCAGCAGCTTTGCTAGCGCGGGGAACAATGAGCAGTTCTTC
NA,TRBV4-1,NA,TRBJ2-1,CASSQAGSANEQFF,TGCGCCAGCAGCCAAGCCGGTAGCGCGAATGAGCAGTTCTTC
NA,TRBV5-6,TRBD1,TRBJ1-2,CASSRTGVYGYTF,TGTGCCAGCAGCCGGACAGGGGTCTATGGCTACACCTTC
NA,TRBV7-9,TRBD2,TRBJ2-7,CASRPSGTYEQYF,TGTGCCAGCAGGCCTAGCGGAACCTACGAGCAGTACTTC
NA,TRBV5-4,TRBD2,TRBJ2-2,CASSSGTLASTGELFF,TGTGCCAGCAGCTCGGGAACACTAGCGAGCACCGGGGAGCTGTTTTTT
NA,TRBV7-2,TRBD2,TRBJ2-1,CASSQWAGRAYNEQFF,TGTGCCAGCAGCCAGTGGGCAGGGAGGGCCTACAATGAGCAGTTCTTC
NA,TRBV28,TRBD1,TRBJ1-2,CASSLRPGGSVYGYTF,TGTGCCAGCAGTTTAAGGCCAGGGGGCTCGGTCTATGGCTACACCTTC
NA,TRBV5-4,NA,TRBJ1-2,CASSLDSIYGYTF,TGTGCCAGCAGCTTGGATAGCATCTATGGCTACACCTTC
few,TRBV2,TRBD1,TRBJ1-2,CASSVGQGASGGYTF,TGTGCCAGCAGTGTAGGACAGGGGGCGTCGGGTGGCTACACCTTC
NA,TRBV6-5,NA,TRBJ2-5,CASTRWGQGGETQYF,TGTGCCAGCACCCGTTGGGGGCAAGGGGGAGAGACCCAGTACTTC
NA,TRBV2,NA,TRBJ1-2,CASRVGGYTF,TGTGCCAGCCGGGTGGGGGGCTACACCTTC
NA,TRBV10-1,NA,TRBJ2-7,CASSGGQFYEQYF,TGCGCCAGCAGCGGGGGGCAGTTCTACGAGCAGTACTTC
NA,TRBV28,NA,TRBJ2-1,CASSLIYNEQFF,TGTGCCAGCAGCCTAATCTACAATGAGCAGTTCTTC
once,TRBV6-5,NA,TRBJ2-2,CASRAGSITGELFF,TGTGCCAGCAGAGCAGGGTCTATCACCGGGGAGCTGTTTTTT
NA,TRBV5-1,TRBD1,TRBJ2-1,CASSLVGTGLYNEQFF,TGCGCCAGCAGCTTGGTCGGGACAGGATTATACAATGAGCAGTTCTTC
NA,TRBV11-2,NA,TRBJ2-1,CASSFPMSRTEQFF,TGTGCCAGCAGCTTTCCCATGTCTCGGACTGAGCAGTTCTTC
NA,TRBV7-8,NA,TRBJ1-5,CASTRGGRGSNQPQHF,TGTGCCAGCACCCGTGGGGGCAGGGGCTCGAATCAGCCCCAGCATTTT
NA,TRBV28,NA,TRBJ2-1,CASSSRIHPTTQFF,TGTGCCAGCAGTTCTCGGATACATCCGACCACGCAGTTCTTC
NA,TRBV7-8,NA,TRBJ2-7,CASSLSLSRAISYEQYF,TGTGCCAGCAGCTTAAGTTTGTCGAGAGCCATCTCCTACGAGCAGTACTTC
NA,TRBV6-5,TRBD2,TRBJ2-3,CASRLSGTSTDTQYF,TGTGCCAGCAGACTTAGCGGGACTAGCACAGATACGCAGTATTTT
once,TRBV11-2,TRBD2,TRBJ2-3,CASSLGGTQYF,TGTGCCAGCAGCTTGGGAGGGACGCAGTATTTT
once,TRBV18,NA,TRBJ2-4,CASSLTLTSENIQYF,TGTGCCAGCTCTCTCACGCTTACCTCTGAGAACATTCAGTACTTC
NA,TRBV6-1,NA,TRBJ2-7,CASSEVVHYEQYF,TGTGCCAGCAGTGAAGTCGTACATTACGAGCAGTACTTC
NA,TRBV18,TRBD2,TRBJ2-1,CASSRGLASYNEQFF,TGTGCCAGCTCCCGGGGACTAGCCTCCTACAATGAGCAGTTCTTC
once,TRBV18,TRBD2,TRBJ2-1,CASSLATSAILWEQFF,TGTGCCAGCTCACTTGCGACTAGCGCAATCCTTTGGGAGCAGTTCTTC
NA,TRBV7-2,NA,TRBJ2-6,CASRITEISGANVLTF,TGTGCCAGCAGGATTACAGAGATCTCTGGGGCCAACGTCCTGACTTTC
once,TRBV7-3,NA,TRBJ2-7,CASSSRTAMIHEQYF,TGTGCCAGCAGCTCACGGACGGCGATGATCCACGAGCAGTACTTC